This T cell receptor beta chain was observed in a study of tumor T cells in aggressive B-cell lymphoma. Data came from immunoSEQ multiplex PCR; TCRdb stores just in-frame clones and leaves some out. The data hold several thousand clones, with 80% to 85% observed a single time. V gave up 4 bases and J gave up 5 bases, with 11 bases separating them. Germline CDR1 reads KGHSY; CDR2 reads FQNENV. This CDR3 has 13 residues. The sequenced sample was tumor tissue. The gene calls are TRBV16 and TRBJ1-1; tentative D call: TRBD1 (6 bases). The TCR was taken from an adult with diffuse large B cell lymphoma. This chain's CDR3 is CASSLGGLTEAFF. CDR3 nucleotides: TGTGCCAGCAGCCTGGGGGGGCTGACTGAAGCTTTCTTT.